These T cell receptor beta chains were read from a single sample in a study of OX40 agonist ivuxolimab in advanced cancers. The protocol was immunoSEQ multiplex PCR, while the TCRdb copy is restricted to in-frame clones and leaves out a portion. This repertoire shows over 55,000 clones, 81% found once; its top ten account for 5%. Here the sequenced sample was CD4+ or CD8+ T cells sorted from blood, taken in a trial of the OX40 agonist ivuxolimab. These TCRs come from an adult with an advanced solid tumor such as melanoma, head and neck, liver or kidney cancer. CDR3s include the opening cysteine and the closing phenylalanine or tryptophan. Each record gives: D gene, V gene, clone size, J gene, CDR3 DNA, CDR3 protein. A D gene is named only where the DNA matches it firmly. Not all rows give a size; the values are once, few, many and, for expanded clones, a class.

>NA|TRBV5-6|NA|TRBJ2-3
TGTGCCAGCAGCTTCCGGGACCACTCCACAGATACGCAGTATTTT
CASSFRDHSTDTQYF
>TRBD2|TRBV2|once|TRBJ2-1
TGTGCCAGCAGTCCGGGACTAGGTGTGGCTGAGCAGTTCTTC
CASSPGLGVAEQFF
>TRBD1|TRBV6-5|few|TRBJ1-6
TGTGCCAGCAGCCGGGACAGGGGTTTTTCACCCCTCCACTTT
CASSRDRGFSPLHF
>TRBD1|TRBV6-5|NA|TRBJ1-6
TGTGCCAGCAGGCTAGGACAGGCAAATTCACCCCTCCACTTT
CASRLGQANSPLHF
>TRBD2|TRBV7-2|NA|TRBJ2-7
TGTGCCAGCAGCTATCGGGGGGATTACGAGCAGTACTTC
CASSYRGDYEQYF
>TRBD1|TRBV7-6|few|TRBJ2-7
TGTGCCAGCAGCTCGGGACAGGTAGACGAGCAGTACTTC
CASSSGQVDEQYF
>TRBD1|TRBV27|NA|TRBJ2-7
TGTGCCAGCAGTTCCTGGACAGGGGGGGGTTACGAGCAGTACTTC
CASSSWTGGGYEQYF
>NA|TRBV28|few|TRBJ1-1
TGTGCCAGTGTAACCCAGGCGTCGAACACTGAAGCTTTCTTT
CASVTQASNTEAFF
>NA|TRBV5-1|once|TRBJ2-5
TGCGCCAGCAGCTTGGCGCCGGGGCTCCAAGAGACCCAGTACTTC
CASSLAPGLQETQYF
>NA|TRBV5-5|NA|TRBJ2-7
TGTGCCAGCAGCTTGTTTTCCAATGACGAGCAGTACTTC
CASSLFSNDEQYF
>NA|TRBV27|NA|TRBJ2-7
TGTGCCAGCAGTTCCATCCCCGCGACAGAAGAGCAGTACTTC
CASSSIPATEEQYF
>TRBD1|TRBV15|NA|TRBJ2-7
TGTGCCACCAGACCCGCCCGGACAGGGGACGAGCAGTACTTC
CATRPARTGDEQYF
>NA|TRBV7-9|NA|TRBJ2-5
TGTGCCAGCAGCTTAGCAGGGAGATCGGAGACCCAGTACTTC
CASSLAGRSETQYF
>TRBD2|TRBV7-2|NA|TRBJ2-5
TGTGCCAGCAGCTTCCAGCGGGGCGGAGAGACCCAGTACTTC
CASSFQRGGETQYF
>NA|TRBV11-3|NA|TRBJ2-7
TGTGCCAGCAGCTTAGCCAGCGGCTACGAGCAGTACTTC
CASSLASGYEQYF
>NA|TRBV5-8|NA|TRBJ2-7
TGTGCCAGCAGCTTGGTCACGGGGGCCCGCTCCTACGAGCAGTACTTC
CASSLVTGARSYEQYF
>NA|TRBV6-4|NA|TRBJ1-3
TGTGCCAGCAGTGACTCGTCGGGCACCATATATTTT
CASSDSSGTIYF
>NA|TRBV18|NA|TRBJ1-5
TGTGCCAGCTCCCCAACGGATACCAGGGAGCCCCAGCATTTT
CASSPTDTREPQHF
>NA|TRBV4-1|NA|TRBJ2-1
TGCGCCAGCAGCCCTGGGGCTGACTACAATGAGCAGTTCTTC
CASSPGADYNEQFF
>TRBD1|TRBV5-1|NA|TRBJ2-1
TGCGCCAGCAGCTTGGGACAGGGGGGCAATGAGCAGTTCTTC
CASSLGQGGNEQFF
>TRBD2|TRBV7-2|NA|TRBJ2-1
TGTGCCAGCAGCTTTATAAGACTAGCGGGAGTGGTGGATGAGCAGTTCTTC
CASSFIRLAGVVDEQFF
>NA|TRBV19|NA|TRBJ1-3
TGTGCCAGTAGTATAGCGGGGGGCCCTGGAAACACCATATATTTT
CASSIAGGPGNTIYF
>TRBD1|TRBV7-3|NA|TRBJ2-1
TGTGTCAGCAGCTTATTGGCAGGGGGCAATGAGCAGTTCTTC
CVSSLLAGGNEQFF
>NA|TRBV27|NA|TRBJ2-2
TGTGCCAGCAGTTTGTGGGGAAACGGGGAGCTGTTTTTT
CASSLWGNGELFF
>TRBD2|TRBV4-1|NA|TRBJ2-1
TGCGCCAGCAGCCAGAGCTTACTAGCGTACAATGAGCAGTTCTTC
CASSQSLLAYNEQFF
>TRBD2|TRBV19|NA|TRBJ2-1
TGTGCCAGTAGTAACCAGCGGGGGATTGATGAGCAGTTCTTC
CASSNQRGIDEQFF
>NA|TRBV6-5|NA|TRBJ1-2
TGTGCCAGCAGGGAGGGGGATGGCTACACCTTC
CASREGDGYTF
>TRBD2|TRBV11-3|NA|TRBJ2-1
TGTGCCAGCAGCCAGAGCGGGACCTACAATGAGCAGTTCTTC
CASSQSGTYNEQFF
>NA|TRBV5-1|NA|TRBJ1-6
TGCGCCAGCAGCGACCAGGGGAGGGATAATTCACCCCTCCACTTT
CASSDQGRDNSPLHF
>NA|TRBV5-4|NA|TRBJ1-1
TGTGCCAGCAGAATGGAAGGGGGCACTGAAGCTTTCTTT
CASRMEGGTEAFF
>NA|TRBV4-1|NA|TRBJ2-7
TGCGCCAGCAGCCAAGATTGGGGGGCCGAGCAGTACTTC
CASSQDWGAEQYF
>NA|TRBV14|few|TRBJ2-5
TGTGCCAGCAGCCGGGGTAGGGAGACCCAGTACTTC
CASSRGRETQYF